The 5 T cell receptor beta chains given below trace back to one sample, sequenced in a study of a mutant IDH1 vaccine in newly diagnosed glioma. Profiling relied on immunoSEQ multiplex PCR, and the TCRdb table lists in-frame clones only, not all of them. Seen here are about 54,000 clones, 80% to 90% observed once, and the top ten hold under 20%. Time point specified: baseline, week 1 (first vaccination visit). Treatment denoted: pre-vaccination baseline after standard-of-care therapy. Sample: PBMCs, taken from a glioma patient treated with radiotherapy, temozolomide or both. All receptors come from a man between 18 and 35 years old with glioma.

The chain uses TRBV30 and TRBJ2-7; D remains ambiguous. The CDR3 totals 13 residues. V lost 1 base and J lost 0, with 7 bases in between. The germline CDR1 and CDR2 sequences are GTSNPN and SVGIG (reference sequence). The CDR3 nucleotides are TGTGCCTGGAGTGCGGGCTACTCCTACGAGCAGTACTTC. This codes for CAWSAGYSYEQYF.

The V call is TRBV6-1, the J call TRBJ1-5, with 7 positions matching TRBD1. Per germline, CDR1 MNHNS and CDR2 SASEGT. The junction had 8 bases not matched to a gene; V was cut back by 6 bases and J by 6 bases. The CDR3 loop spans 14 amino acids. The CDR3 bases are TGTGCCAGCAGGCGGACAGGAGCATGTCAGCCCCAGCATTTT. This codes for CASRRTGACQPQHF.

The CDR3 loop reads CSVSQTGTNTEAFF. For the CDR3, the DNA is TGCAGCGTTTCCCAGACAGGGACGAACACTGAAGCTTTCTTT. The chain joins TRBV29-1 to TRBJ1-1, with 7 bases identical to TRBD1. This CDR3 has 14 amino acids. V shed 5 bases and J 1 base; nucleotides not matched to a gene: 7. Germline V gives CDR1 SQVTM, CDR2 ANQGSEA.

The chain carries TRBV6-1 and TRBJ2-1, with D unresolved. The germline V gene has CDR1 MNHNS and CDR2 SASEGT. With 0 bases removed from V and 4 bases from J, the gap between germline ends came to 13 bases. The CDR3 totals 16 residues. CDR3 sequence reads: CASSEARISSYNEQFF. Here the CDR3 DNA reads TGTGCCAGCAGTGAAGCGCGAATAAGTTCTTACAATGAGCAGTTCTTC.

The V call is TRBV7-3, the J call TRBJ1-1, with D possibly TRBD1 on 6 matching bases. CDR3 size: 15 residues. The germline gives CDR1 SGHTA, CDR2 FQGTGA. Trimming shortened V by 4 bases and J by 0 bases, and 12 bases separated the two germline ends. The CDR3 bases are TGTGCCAGCAGCTCGGGGGACAAGTTGAACACTGAAGCTTTCTTT. Its translation: CASSSGDKLNTEAFF.